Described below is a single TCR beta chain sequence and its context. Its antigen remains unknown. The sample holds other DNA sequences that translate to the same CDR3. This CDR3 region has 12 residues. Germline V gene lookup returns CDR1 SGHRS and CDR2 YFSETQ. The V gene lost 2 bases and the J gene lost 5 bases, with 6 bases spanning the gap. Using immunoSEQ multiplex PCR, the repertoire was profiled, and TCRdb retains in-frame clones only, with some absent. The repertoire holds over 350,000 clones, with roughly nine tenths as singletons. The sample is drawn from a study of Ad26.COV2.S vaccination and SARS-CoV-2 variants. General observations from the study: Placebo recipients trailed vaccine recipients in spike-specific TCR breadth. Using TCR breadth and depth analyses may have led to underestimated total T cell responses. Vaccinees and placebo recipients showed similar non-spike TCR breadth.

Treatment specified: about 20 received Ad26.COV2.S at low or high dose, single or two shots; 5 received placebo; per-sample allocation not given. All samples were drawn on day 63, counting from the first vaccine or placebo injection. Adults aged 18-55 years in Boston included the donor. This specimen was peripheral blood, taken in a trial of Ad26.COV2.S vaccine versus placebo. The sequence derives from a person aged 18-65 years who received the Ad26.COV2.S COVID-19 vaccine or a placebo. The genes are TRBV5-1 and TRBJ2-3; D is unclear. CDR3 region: CASSLGLDTQYF. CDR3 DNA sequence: TGCGCCAGCAGCTTAGGGTTAGATACGCAGTATTTT.